The 20 T cell receptor beta chains in this list originate from one sample, sequenced in a study of blood T cell repertoires in COVID-19. The assay was immunoSEQ multiplex PCR, and TCRdb's table has in-frame clones only and misses some. The sample lists some 50,000 clones, around 86% seen once, with 4.7% in the top ten. The sequencing sample was made of peripheral blood. The receptor source for this set is a human donor in a cohort sampled during active COVID-19.

The chain combines TRBV6-5 with TRBJ2-3; D is unresolved. Deletions cut 7 bases from V and 0 bases from J, with 8 bases between. The CDR3 spans 13 residues. Per germline, CDR1 MNHEY and CDR2 SVGAGI. The CDR3 sequence is CASNNPSTDTQYF. CDR3 DNA: TGTGCCAGCAATAATCCTAGCACAGATACGCAGTATTTT.

This rearrangement joins TRBV5-1 to TRBJ2-2; 7 bases map to TRBD1. Germline-derived CDR1 and CDR2 are SGHRS and YFSETQ. This CDR3 is built from 16 residues. V dropped 4 bases and J dropped 5; count of bases not matched to a gene: 11. The CDR3 reads CASSPSSTGMTGELFF. The DNA of the CDR3 is TGCGCCAGCAGCCCGTCTTCGACAGGGATGACCGGGGAGCTGTTTTTT.

V gene TRBV7-8 combines with J gene TRBJ2-3; tentatively, D is TRBD2 (6 bases). Trimming took off 5 bases at V and 1 base at J, with 13 bases between the two ends. From germline, CDR1 is SGHVS and CDR2 FQNEAQ. The CDR3 is 15 residues long. CDR3 sequence reads: CASSTIADRTDTQYF. The CDR3 DNA is TGTGCCAGCAGCACAATAGCGGATCGCACAGATACGCAGTATTTT.

This rearrangement joins TRBV27 to TRBJ2-7; TRBD2 matches 11 bases. The CDR3 length is 14 residues. V was pared by 2 bases and J by 4 bases, with 1 base of the junction left unmatched. Germline-derived CDR1 and CDR2 are MNHEY and SMNVEV (reference sequence). The CDR3 protein is CASSLGTSGYEQYF. The CDR3 DNA sequence: TGTGCCAGCAGTTTAGGGACTAGCGGATACGAGCAGTACTTC.

The chain is built from TRBV28 and TRBJ2-7, with D possibly matching TRBD1 (5 bases). V lost 5 bases and J lost 4, with 18 bases in between. The CDR3 length is 15 residues. Germline CDR1 and CDR2: MDHEN and SYDVKM. The CDR3 DNA is TGTGCCAGCAGTCTACCATCAGGGTACCTTTACGAGCAGTACTTC. Translating it yields CASSLPSGYLYEQYF.

This clone was seen a single time. The CDR3, as DNA: TGTGCCAGTACCCTCAGGCTGGGGGCTTACGAGCAGTACTTC. It codes for CASTLRLGAYEQYF. J is TRBJ2-7 and V is TRBV19, with D maybe TRBD1 (6 bases). The CDR3 extends over 14 amino acids. Trimming took off 7 bases at V and 4 bases at J, with 17 bases between the two ends. Germline CDR1 is LNHDA and CDR2 is SQIVND (reference sequence).

The CDR3 is CASSVSGVVGSGYNEQFF. The CDR3 DNA follows: TGTGCCAGTAGTGTGTCGGGAGTTGTGGGGTCAGGGTACAATGAGCAGTTCTTC. The chain links TRBV19 to TRBJ2-1; tentatively, D is TRBD2 (6 bases). The V end was cut by 5 bases, the J end by 4 bases, with 24 bases between. CDR1 and CDR2 (germline): LNHDA, SQIVND (reference sequence). This CDR3 has 18 amino acids.

In DNA, the CDR3 is TGTGCCAGCTCATCCTACGGACAGGGAATTTCACCCCTCCACTTT. Protein sequence: CASSSYGQGISPLHF. V usage is TRBV18 and J usage is TRBJ1-6; 8 nucleotides align to TRBD1. CDR3 size: 15 residues. Germline values: CDR1 KGHSH, CDR2 LQKENI. The V gene end was trimmed by 5 bases and the J gene end by 9 bases; junction bases not matched to a gene: 9.

This clone has only one observation. This sequence joins TRBV27 and TRBJ1-2; D is unresolved. CDR1 and CDR2 (germline): MNHEY, SMNVEV (reference sequence). This CDR3 is built from 13 residues. V shed 3 bases and J shed 2 bases, with 7 bases lying between them. Written as DNA, the CDR3 is TGTGCCAGCAGTTTCGGACTCAACTATGGCTACACCTTC. Translation gives CASSFGLNYGYTF.

With respect to this clone: The sample has other DNA sequences that encode this CDR3 too. The V gene is TRBV7-9, the J gene TRBJ2-3, with 9 nucleotides matching TRBD1. With 5 bases clipped from V and 0 bases from J, the junction kept 0 bases outside the gene matches. The germline V gene encodes CDR1 SEHNR and CDR2 FQNEAQ (reference sequence). The length of the CDR3 is 14 residues. The CDR3 is CASSGTGSTDTQYF. The CDR3 DNA is TGTGCCAGCAGCGGGACAGGGAGCACAGATACGCAGTATTTT.

The chain links TRBV5-1 to TRBJ2-1; D possibly corresponds to TRBD2 (5 bases). CDR3 length equals 16 residues. Germline V gives CDR1 SGHRS, CDR2 YFSETQ. The germline V and J ends were trimmed by 0 bases and 8 bases, with 18 bases remaining between them. The chain's CDR3 is CASSLGAGKVIDEQFF. The CDR3 nucleotides read TGCGCCAGCAGCTTGGGAGCCGGGAAAGTGATTGATGAGCAGTTCTTC.

This chain connects TRBV5-1 to TRBJ1-5; weak D call: TRBD1 (5 bases). V lost 0 bases and J lost 1, with 11 bases in between. The length of the CDR3 is 16 residues. The germline V gene has CDR1 SGHRS and CDR2 YFSETQ. This CDR3 is CASSLAPRESNQPQHF. CDR3 bases: TGCGCCAGCAGCTTGGCCCCCAGGGAAAGCAATCAGCCCCAGCATTTT.

The chain links TRBV5-4 to TRBJ2-7, with 10 positions matching TRBD1. V lost 0 bases and J lost 6; bases outside the gene matches: 9. Germline V CDR1 and CDR2: SGHNT, YYREEE (reference sequence). This CDR3 region has 16 residues. For the CDR3, the DNA is TGTGCCAGCAGCTTGGGGGGTGGGGACAGGGGAGGCGAGCAGTACTTC. As protein: CASSLGGGDRGGEQYF.

This chain joins TRBV7-3 and TRBJ1-6; D is unresolved. Germline values: CDR1 SGHTA, CDR2 FQGTGA. CDR3 length equals 15 residues. Trimming shortened V by 5 bases and J by 10 bases, and 18 bases separated the two germline ends. CDR3 sequence (DNA): TGTGCCAGCAGCCAGCAAGGAGGGTCTGGATCACCCCTCCACTTT. It encodes CASSQQGGSGSPLHF.

This sequence joins TRBV4-2 and TRBJ2-7, with TRBD1 identical over 8 bases. The CDR3 runs to 14 residues. The V gene's germline CDR1 is LGHNA and CDR2 YNFKEQ. V dropped 0 bases and J dropped 4; count of bases not matched to a gene: 2. For the CDR3, the DNA is TGTGCCAGCAGCCAAGATGGACAGGGTTACGAGCAGTACTTC. Translating gives CASSQDGQGYEQYF.

This clone was recorded once. This chain connects TRBV5-1 to TRBJ2-1; 7 nucleotides agree with TRBD2. Germline lookup yields CDR1 SGHRS and CDR2 YFSETQ. V shed 0 bases and J 3 bases; nucleotides not matched to a gene: 12. CDR3 length: 18 residues. The DNA of the CDR3 is TGCGCCAGCAGCTTGGCCTTAGCGGGCGGGCTAATCTACAATGAGCAGTTCTTC. Translation: CASSLALAGGLIYNEQFF.

This chain uses TRBV20-1 with TRBJ2-2, with 8 nucleotides matching TRBD2. This CDR3 contains 15 residues. V gave up 3 bases and J gave up 5 bases; unmatched junction bases: 8. Per germline, CDR1 DFQATT and CDR2 SNEGSKA (reference sequence). The CDR3 sequence is CSASQAGGRTGELFF. Here the CDR3 DNA reads TGCAGTGCTAGTCAGGCGGGAGGTAGGACCGGGGAGCTGTTTTTT.

V is TRBV18 and J is TRBJ1-5; D remains unclear. The CDR3 has 14 residues. V was trimmed by 5 bases and J by 4 bases, leaving 12 bases between them. Germline CDR1 is KGHSH and CDR2 is LQKENI. This CDR3 is CASSEGQNNQPQHF. Here the CDR3 DNA reads TGTGCCAGCTCAGAGGGCCAGAATAATCAGCCCCAGCATTTT.

The chain recombines TRBV13 with TRBJ2-4; 9 bases align to TRBD2. Germline V gene data show CDR1 as PRHDT and CDR2 as FYEKMQ (reference sequence). The CDR3 contains 16 residues. V lost 2 bases to trimming and J lost 4 bases; unmatched junction nucleotides: 6. As DNA, the CDR3 is TGTGCCAGCAGCTTATGGACTAGCGCCCAAAAAAACATTCAGTACTTC. It encodes CASSLWTSAQKNIQYF.

This rearrangement joins TRBV6-2 or TRBV6-3 to TRBJ1-5; D may be TRBD1 (5 bases). With 0 bases removed from V and 6 bases from J, the gap between germline ends came to 18 bases. CDR3 size: 17 residues. Germline V gene lookup returns CDR1 MNHEY and CDR2 SVGEGT. The CDR3 sequence: CASSYSTAGRGGQPQHF. The CDR3 nucleotides read TGTGCCAGCAGTTACTCAACGGCGGGGAGGGGAGGTCAGCCCCAGCATTTT.